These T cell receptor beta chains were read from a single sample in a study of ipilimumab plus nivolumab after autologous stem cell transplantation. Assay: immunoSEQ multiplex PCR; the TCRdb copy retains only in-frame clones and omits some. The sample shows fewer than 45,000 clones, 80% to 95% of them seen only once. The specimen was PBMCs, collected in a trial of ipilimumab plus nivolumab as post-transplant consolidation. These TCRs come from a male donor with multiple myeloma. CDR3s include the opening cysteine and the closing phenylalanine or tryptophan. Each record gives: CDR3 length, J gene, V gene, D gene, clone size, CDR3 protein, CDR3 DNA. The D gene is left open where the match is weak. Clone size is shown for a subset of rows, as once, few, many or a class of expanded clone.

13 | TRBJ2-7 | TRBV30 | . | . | CAWSDDGPYEQYF | TGTGCCTGGAGTGACGACGGTCCCTACGAGCAGTACTTC
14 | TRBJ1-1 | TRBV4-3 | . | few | CASSQVSHRPEAFF | TGCGCCAGCAGCCAAGTCAGTCACCGTCCTGAAGCTTTCTTT
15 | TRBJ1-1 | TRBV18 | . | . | CASSPAGGANTEAFF | TGTGCCAGCTCACCCGCCGGGGGGGCGAACACTGAAGCTTTCTTT
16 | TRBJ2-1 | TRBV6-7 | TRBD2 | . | CASSYSASGSASEQFF | TGTGCCAGCAGTTACTCGGCCAGCGGGAGCGCGAGTGAGCAGTTCTTC
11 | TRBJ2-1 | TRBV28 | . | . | CASRSYNEQFF | TGTGCCAGCAGGAGCTACAATGAGCAGTTCTTC
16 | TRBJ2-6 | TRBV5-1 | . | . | CASSLGGPSGANVLTF | TGCGCCAGCAGCTTGGGTGGTCCCTCTGGGGCCAACGTCCTGACTTTC
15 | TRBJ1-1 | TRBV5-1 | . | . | CASSKDVDSPTEAFF | TGCGCCAGCAGCAAAGACGTGGACAGTCCCACTGAAGCTTTCTTT
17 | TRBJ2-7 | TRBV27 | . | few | CASSLVSPGQTSYEQYF | TGTGCCAGCAGTTTAGTCAGCCCAGGGCAGACCTCCTACGAGCAGTACTTC
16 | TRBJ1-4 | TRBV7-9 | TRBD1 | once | CASSLGQVATNEKLFF | TGTGCCAGCAGCCTGGGACAGGTTGCAACTAATGAAAAACTGTTTTTT
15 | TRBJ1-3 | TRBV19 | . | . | CASSPRTDSGNTIYF | TGTGCCAGTAGTCCCCGCACGGACAGCGGAAACACCATATATTTT
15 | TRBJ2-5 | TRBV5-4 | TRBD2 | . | CASSIKREGQETQYF | TGTGCCAGCAGCATAAAGCGGGAGGGCCAAGAGACCCAGTACTTC
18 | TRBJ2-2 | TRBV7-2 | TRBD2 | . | CASSHGTSGSWGTGELFF | TGTGCCAGCAGCCATGGGACTAGCGGGAGTTGGGGCACCGGGGAGCTGTTTTTT
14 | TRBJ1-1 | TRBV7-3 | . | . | CASSLLGPNTEAFF | TGTGCCAGCAGCTTACTGGGACCGAACACTGAAGCTTTCTTT
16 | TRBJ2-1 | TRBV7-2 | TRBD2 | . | CASSPRTSGRAGEQFF | TGTGCCAGCAGCCCACGGACTAGCGGGAGGGCAGGTGAGCAGTTCTTC
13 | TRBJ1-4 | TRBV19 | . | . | CASSLGTNEKLFF | TGTGCCAGTAGTCTGGGAACTAATGAAAAACTGTTTTTT
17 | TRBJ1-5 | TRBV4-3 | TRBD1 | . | CASSQDHGTASNQPQHF | TGCGCCAGCAGCCAAGATCATGGGACAGCTAGCAATCAGCCCCAGCATTTT
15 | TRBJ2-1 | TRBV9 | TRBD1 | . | CASSVDRGLSNEQFF | TGTGCCAGCAGCGTAGACAGGGGGCTGAGCAATGAGCAGTTCTTC
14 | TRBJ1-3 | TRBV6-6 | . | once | CASSYSSVGNTIYF | TGTGCCAGCAGTTACTCGAGTGTTGGAAACACCATATATTTT